This T cell receptor beta chain was retrieved from a study of regulatory T cells in long-lasting Graves disease (dated by TCRdb to 2020 to 2023). Notes on the research overall: Newly diagnosed Graves' disease patients had taken antithyroid drugs for less than 3 months. A total of some 35 samples underwent TCR sequencing: about 13 from persistent and approximately 20 from newly diagnosed Graves' disease patients. The study was registered as a clinical trial and conducted in China. This study used TCR sequencing and RNA sequencing of peripheral blood to compare persistent Graves' disease patients against newly diagnosed Graves' disease patients. General conclusions and limits of the study: Persistent disease showed preferential use of TRBV28, TRBJ1-2 and TRBJ2-5, whereas newly diagnosed disease favored TRBV20-1 and TRBJ2-1. Because the primary lesion, thyroid tissue, could not be accessed, the study looked at peripheral blood alone. The authors noted that the small sample size was a limitation that may lower accuracy. A larger number of public clonotypes was shared among persistent patients (approximately 2,600) than among newly diagnosed patients (roughly 1,000). Sequencing and analysis were restricted to the TCR beta chain. Persistent Graves' disease patients showed lower TCR Shannon entropy and fewer highly expanded clones than newly diagnosed patients, suggesting clonal expansion.

According to the study, the label for this sample's time point signals: newly diagnosed GD, antithyroid drugs for less than 3 months. RNA was extracted from PBMCs in TRIzol for both TCR sequencing and RNA sequencing. Graves' disease was diagnosed according to American Thyroid Association guidelines. The patients came from an endocrinology department in Xi'an, China. Each patient gave around 9.2 milliliters of peripheral blood, collected in an EDTA anticoagulant tube. PBMCs were isolated by Ficoll Paque Plus density gradient separation without further T cell sorting. An Agilent 2100 Bioanalyzer and agarose gel were used to check RNA quality, and a NanoDrop 2000 was used to measure RNA concentration. Ends trimmed: V by 5 bases, J by 6 bases; bases unmatched to a gene: 6. From cysteine to phenylalanine, the CDR3 is 13 amino acids long. Just CDR3 DNA is preserved here, 39 bases in frame from base 1. The germline V gene provides CDR1 SGDLS and CDR2 YYNGEE.

At least ten counts were recorded for this clonotype. Its recognized antigen is unknown. No much larger clonotype is one base removed from it; base qualities were not supplied. The method was multiplex PCR. The run used an Illumina HiSeq 4000. TCR beta libraries were built with iRepertoire HTBI primers and Arm-PCR amplification of CDR3 regions. PCR products were gel purified before sequencing. The authors' pipeline ran thus. Across samples, around 62 TRBV and 15 or so TRBJ segments were identified and used for gene usage analysis of CDR3 amino acid clonotypes. Filtered high-quality paired reads were merged into contigs using COPE and FqMerger. BLAST was used to align contigs to IMGT TRBV, TRBD and TRBJ reference genes, and CDR3 was defined according to IMGT. Clonotypes above 0.1% frequency were classified as highly expanded clones. Repertoire diversity was measured by Shannon entropy, and V-J evenness by the Gini coefficient. Public clonotypes were defined as clonotypes shared by more than one individual. The raw public data were reprocessed by TCRdb itself: fastp quality trimming at Q25, MiXCR clonotype calling, in-frame beta chains only. Each entry merges the rows of one CDR3 protein and shows their most common DNA and genes. V and J calls and clone size were set by TCRdb, not the authors. The sample includes 450,000 to 600,000 distinct CDR3 sequences, with about 13% observed a single time. The top ten constitute over 7.5% of the sample.

Separately, the same data were catalogued under a study of T cells in Graves' hyperthyroidism and ophthalmopathy. Per the second study: Stable Graves' hyperthyroidism was defined as no progression to ophthalmopathy during 18 months of follow-up. Hyperthyroidism patients were newly diagnosed, with disease duration under 2 months, and aged 18 to 65 years. Any patient with an uncontrolled infection, another autoimmune disease, pregnancy or lactation was excluded. Diagnoses were established on the basis of clinical symptoms, serum thyroxine and TRAb, thyroid ultrasound, and orbital computed tomography. A first-round RT-PCR of the TCR CDR3 used the HTBI primer set with the Qiagen OneStep RT-PCR kit. Most expanded thyroid clonotypes (frequency above 0.001) were also detected in blood, suggesting blood repertoires may reflect thyroid immune responses. A 13 V-J signature model separated ophthalmopathy from stable hyperthyroidism, with 87.88% sensitivity and 81.08% specificity in cross-validation and 80%/75% in testing. In validation, the model predicted progression to ophthalmopathy a median of roughly 6.1 months before onset, with over 60% sensitivity and roughly 79% specificity. TCR V-J signatures able to tell the groups apart were searched for in a discovery cohort of some 97 patients, of whom around 43 had Graves' ophthalmopathy and about 55 had stable Graves' hyperthyroidism. Whether ophthalmopathy could be predicted prospectively was tested in an independent validation cohort made up of roughly 19 hyperthyroidism patients plus 17 patients who later progressed to ophthalmopathy. The 100 or so discovery patients were randomly split 7:3 into training and test sets. In addition, the study compared T-cell repertoires in thyroid tissue and in blood from a handful of Graves' hyperthyroidism patients. Following sampling, methimazole starting at 30 mg daily was given to hyperthyroidism patients, and high-dose intravenous methylprednisolone was given to ophthalmopathy patients. A second multiplex PCR round built the libraries, followed by size selection and purification. Sequencing of the libraries was done on an Illumina HiSeq2000 using paired-end 100 bp reads. SOAPnuke was used to process the raw data, with reads discarded if the reads contained adapters or uncalled bases, had a mean Phred below 15, or lacked an exact constant-primer or identifier match. COPE v1.2.5 was used to merge the high-quality paired reads, and each unique nucleotide sequence was defined as a clonotype. MiTCR v1.1 was used to align clonotypes to the IMGT TRBV, TRBD and TRBJ reference segments. The analysis included only V-J combinations with a frequency above 0.0001, which together covered approximately 99% of the repertoires. The TCS score was defined as the ratio of F50 (clonal expansion) to E x V (chaos), calculated using BLOSUM62-based TCRdist between CDR3 peptides within each V-J. Welch's t-statistics and random forest reduced 450 to 600 V-J features to roughly 13, which were used in a naive Bayes classifier (R e1071). Sample size was not statistically predetermined, and investigators were not blinded to group allocation. TCR Vbeta CDR3 sequencing of 130 to 150 peripheral blood samples (approximately 44 ophthalmopathy, under 80 hyperthyroidism and roughly 17 progressor patients) is reported in the paper.

The source is a man aged 25-45 years with Graves disease. Donor details come from another sample of the same person, matched by shared clones. The sample consisted of peripheral blood mononuclear cells (PBMCs), taken at new diagnosis, from a patient treated with antithyroid drugs. This chain joins TRBV9 to TRBJ2-7, with 9 bases aligning to TRBD1. The nucleotide sequence reads as follows: TGTGCCAGCAGTGGGGGACAGGGTGGCGAGCAGTACTTC. Translated, it reads CASSGGQGGEQYF.